A selection of T cell receptor beta chains follows, all from one sample in a study of siplizumab effects on memory and regulatory T cells. Method: immunoSEQ multiplex PCR; TCRdb's copy keeps in-frame clones and lacks some. The sample lists some 100,000 clones, 90% to 95% seen once, with over 0.15% in the top ten. Material: non-Treg CD4+ T cells sorted from blood. These receptors were taken from a human donor in good health. The CDR3 runs from the conserved cysteine through the conserved F or W. The D gene is left open where the match is weak. The size of a clone is reported for some rows only, either as once, few or many, or as a class for expanded clones.

CDR3 DNA,CDR3 protein,clone size,V gene,J gene,D gene
TGTGCCAGCAGCTTAGGGACTAGTCCCAATGAGCAGTTCTTC,CASSLGTSPNEQFF,-,TRBV7-2,TRBJ2-1,TRBD2
TGTGCCAGCAGCCAAGGGATTGACAGGAGGACAGATACGCAGTATTTT,CASSQGIDRRTDTQYF,-,TRBV14,TRBJ2-3,-
TGTGCCAGTAGACAAGGGGTCTTGAACACTGAAGCTTTCTTT,CASRQGVLNTEAFF,-,TRBV19,TRBJ1-1,-
TGTGCCAGCAGTTACTCGAGGGTAGGGTCGTACGAGCAGTACTTC,CASSYSRVGSYEQYF,-,TRBV6-5,TRBJ2-7,-
TGTGCCAGCAGTGGTCCAGGCACCGGGGGAAACATTCAGTACTTC,CASSGPGTGGNIQYF,-,TRBV2,TRBJ2-4,-
TGTGCTAGTGGTTTGGCCAATATCAATGAGCAGTTCTTC,CASGLANINEQFF,-,TRBV12-5,TRBJ2-1,-
TGTGCCAGCAGCTTAACTCGGGGGGCGCGTGAGCAGTTCTTC,CASSLTRGAREQFF,-,TRBV7-3,TRBJ2-1,-
TGCAGTGTCGCATTCTACAATGAGCAGTTCTTC,CSVAFYNEQFF,-,TRBV20-1,TRBJ2-1,-
TGTGCCAGCAGTTACGGTACATCGGCAGATACGCAGTATTTT,CASSYGTSADTQYF,-,TRBV6-5,TRBJ2-3,-
TGTGCCAGCAACCAGGGGTCCCCCTACGAGCAGTACTTC,CASNQGSPYEQYF,-,TRBV7-2,TRBJ2-7,-
TGTGCCAGCAGCTTATTTGCGGATAGTGCTCCTGAAGCTTTCTTT,CASSLFADSAPEAFF,-,TRBV7-6,TRBJ1-1,-
TGCGCCAGCAGCCCGGGACTAGCGGGCGGCAAAAACATTCAGTACTTC,CASSPGLAGGKNIQYF,-,TRBV5-1,TRBJ2-4,TRBD2
TGTGCCAGCAGCTTGCGGGGGGCCCTCGAGCAGTACTTC,CASSLRGALEQYF,-,TRBV7-2,TRBJ2-7,TRBD2
TGCGCCAGCAGCTTGGATGAGCCGAACTCTGGGGCCAACGTCCTGACTTTC,CASSLDEPNSGANVLTF,-,TRBV5-1,TRBJ2-6,-
TGTGCCAGCAGCTTAGTAGCAGGGGGCGAGCAGTACTTC,CASSLVAGGEQYF,-,TRBV7-6,TRBJ2-7,TRBD1
TGTGCCAGCCAAAATCCCACTGAAGCTTTCTTT,CASQNPTEAFF,-,TRBV6-1,TRBJ1-1,-
TGTGCCAGCAGTTTATATCTGGGGCCCTCTGGAAACACCATATATTTT,CASSLYLGPSGNTIYF,-,TRBV28,TRBJ1-3,-
TGTGCCAGCAGTTTGGGTTATAGCAATCAGCCCCAGCATTTT,CASSLGYSNQPQHF,-,TRBV6-5,TRBJ1-5,-
TGTGCCAGTAGTAAATATACGAGCGGGGCCAGCGGGCAGACCCAGTACTTC,CASSKYTSGASGQTQYF,-,TRBV19,TRBJ2-5,TRBD2
TGTGCCAGCTCACCGCTCGGAGAAGGGGGCCTGATGAAAGCTTTCTTT,CASSPLGEGGLMKAFF,-,TRBV18,TRBJ1-1,TRBD1
TGTGCCAGCAGCTTAGATGGGATAGCGGGGGTTCCCTCCCTATATGAGCAGTTCTTC,CASSLDGIAGVPSLYEQFF,-,TRBV11-2,TRBJ2-1,TRBD2
TGTGCCAGCAGGCCCGCATACAATGAGCAGTTCTTC,CASRPAYNEQFF,once,TRBV7-9,TRBJ2-1,-
TGTGCCAGCAGCTTAAATCTAGCGGGGGTTGCTGATACGCAGTATTTT,CASSLNLAGVADTQYF,once,TRBV11-1,TRBJ2-3,TRBD2
TGTGCCATCAGTGAGCCCCGGTGGGGGGAAGGAGCGGGGGCCGACACCGACCCCGAGCAGTACTTC,CAISEPRWGEGAGADTDPEQYF,-,TRBV10-3,TRBJ2-7,TRBD2
TGTGCCAGCAGCTGGACTAGCGGGGGGGCCGGGGAGACCCAGTACTTC,CASSWTSGGAGETQYF,-,TRBV7-2,TRBJ2-5,TRBD2
TGTGCCGCAAAAGGGACAGAACACTCCTATAATTCACCCCTCCACTTT,CAAKGTEHSYNSPLHF,-,TRBV10-3,TRBJ1-6,TRBD1